What follows describes a single TCR beta chain. TCRdb re-called the 5' RACE reads with MiXCR, one entry per CDR3 protein. The sample lists fewer than 550,000 distinct CDR3 sequences; 20% were seen once. The CDR3 contains 14 residues. The V end lost 1 base, the J end lost 2 bases, and 5 bases lay between the germline ends. Per germline, CDR1 LGHDT and CDR2 YNNKEL (reference sequence). The data originate from a study of T-cell memory formation after mild COVID-19. The sequence derives from an adult woman who had mild COVID-19 (a few samples of this study predate the infection). Cell type and time point are not known. The genes are TRBV3-1 and TRBJ2-2; no clear D. The sequencing sample was made of PBMCs or a T cell subset sorted from them (not recorded which). The CDR3 sequence: CASSQGYNTGELFF. The CDR3 DNA sequence: TGTGCCAGCAGCCAAGGGTACAACACCGGGGAGCTGTTTTTT. Combining the CDR3 with reference TRBV3-1 and TRBJ2-2 gives the whole variable domain DTAVSQTPKYLVTQMGNDKSIKCEQNLGHDTMYWYKQDSKKFLKIMFSYNNKELIINETVPNRFSPKSPDKAHLNLHINSLELGDSAVYFCASSQGYNTGELFFGEGSRLTVL.